The text below deals with one T cell receptor beta chain. Antigen unknown. This record comes from a study of T cells in localized non-small cell lung cancer. The study's findings and limits: Adjacent lung exhibited a median of about 50 among the 100 most abundant tumor clones. Uninvolved adjacent lung showed the highest T cell clonality, exceeding tumor. Elevated blood T cell density was associated with longer overall survival. Sequencing was limited to one tumor region, leaving the possibility of heterogeneity open.

Libraries were prepared by immunoSEQ multiplex PCR; TCRdb keeps only in-frame clonotypes and omits some of them. The top ten hold about 4.2% of the sample, which has fewer than 40,000 clones, about nine tenths seen once. The CDR3 length is 15 residues. The V gene's germline CDR1 is MDHEN and CDR2 SYDVKM. Trimming left V 2 bases short and J 3 bases short, with 13 bases between. The chain carries TRBV28 and TRBJ1-1; possibly TRBD1 for D (5 bases). Sample: peripheral blood, taken before any cancer treatment. The receptor comes from a male donor older than 55 with stage III lung adenocarcinoma. The CDR3 protein is CASSLAGFGDTEAFF. The CDR3 coding sequence is TGTGCCAGCAGTTTAGCAGGGTTTGGGGACACTGAAGCTTTCTTT.